This T cell receptor beta chain was obtained from a study of beta chain features in type 1 diabetes. Turning to this clone: Its antigen is not identified.

Sequencing targeted expressed TCRB transcripts, as all isolated RNA had been reverse transcribed. The method was immunoSEQ multiplex PCR; TCRdb's version includes in-frame clones alone and lacks a portion of them. The sample has 250,000 or so clones, approximately 20% seen once. Study findings and constraints: Fewer junction insertions and more nucleotide deletions appeared in type 1 diabetes patients. All four CD4+ subsets of Type 1 diabetes patients contained TCRB CDR3s that were moderately but significantly shorter. The naive, central memory and Treg TCRB repertoires looked more alike in patients than they did in healthy donors.

In total, each donor contributed a single heparinised blood draw that averaged about 120 mL. A sort by CD45RO/CCR7/CD25/CD127/CD95/CD27 yielded CD4+ naive, central memory, regulatory and stem cell-like memory cells. CDR1 and CDR2 (germline): SGDLS, YYNGEE. V shed 0 bases, J shed 6 bases, and the junction held 8 bases outside the gene matches. The CDR3 sequence is 17 residues long. This chain connects TRBV9 to TRBJ2-1; TRBD2 agrees at 11 bases. Sequenced input: naive CD4+ T cells from blood. This TCR derives from a woman aged 40-49 years with type 1 diabetes. The CDR3 DNA sequence: TGTGCCAGCAGCGTAGGTCAACTAGCGGGAGTCCCCAATGAGCAGTTCTTC. Translating it yields CASSVGQLAGVPNEQFF.